This T cell receptor (beta chain) was profiled in a study of beta chain features in type 1 diabetes. General study findings and limits: Shortening of TCRB CDR3s, moderate but significant, appeared in all four CD4+ subsets of Type 1 diabetes patients. Across patients, naive, central memory and Treg TCRB repertoires exhibited apparently greater similarity than was observed across healthy donors. Because the template was cDNA, high-expressing cells might be over-represented.

With respect to this clone: Its specificity is not known.

There are 14 residues in the CDR3. V dropped 8 bases and J dropped 9; count of bases not matched to a gene: 8. CDR1 is MNHEY and CDR2 is SVGAGI in the germline V gene. Isolated RNA was reverse transcribed in full, so expressed TCRB transcripts were sequenced. Repertoires were generated with immunoSEQ multiplex PCR, while TCRdb's copy carries only in-frame clones and drops some. This sample carries around 340,000 clones, 7% to 10% of them seen once, and the ten largest clones take around 1%. The chain uses TRBV6-5 and TRBJ2-1; 12 bases line up with TRBD1. This clonotype was sampled from a man aged 30-40 years with type 1 diabetes. The specimen was central memory CD4+ T cells from blood. For the CDR3, the DNA is TGTGCCAGCTCCCGGGACAGGGGGCTCGTTGAGCAGTTCTTC. This gives the protein CASSRDRGLVEQFF.